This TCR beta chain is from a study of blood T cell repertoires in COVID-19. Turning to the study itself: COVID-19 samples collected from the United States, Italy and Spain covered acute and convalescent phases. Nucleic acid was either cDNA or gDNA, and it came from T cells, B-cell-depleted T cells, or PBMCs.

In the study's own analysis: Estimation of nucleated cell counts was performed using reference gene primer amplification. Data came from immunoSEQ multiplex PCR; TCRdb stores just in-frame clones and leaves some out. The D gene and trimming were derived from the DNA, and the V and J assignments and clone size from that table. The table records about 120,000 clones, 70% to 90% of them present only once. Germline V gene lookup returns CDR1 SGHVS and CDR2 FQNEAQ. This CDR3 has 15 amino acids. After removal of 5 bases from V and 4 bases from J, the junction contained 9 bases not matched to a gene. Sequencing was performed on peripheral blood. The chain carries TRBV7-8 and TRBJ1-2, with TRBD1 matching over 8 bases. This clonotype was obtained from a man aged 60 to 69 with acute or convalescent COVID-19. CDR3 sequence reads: CASSPIRTGTYGYTF. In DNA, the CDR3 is TGTGCCAGCAGCCCCATCCGGACAGGGACCTATGGCTACACCTTC.